This T cell receptor (beta chain) was observed in a study of cytomegalovirus exposure and HLA in healthy donors. Study as a whole: Most genotyped donors, 65% to 90% of some 400, had Caucasian-associated genetic ancestry. General study points: Reports indicated that the classifier achieved high specificity and sensitivity in diagnosing cytomegalovirus status.

Both 60 Vbeta primers and 13 Jbeta primers went into the PCR. How the authors handled the data: Later, roughly 86 million unique TCR beta chains were counted in an analysis, and 10 million to 12 million of them were shared. Clones were sequenced by immunoSEQ multiplex PCR, and TCRdb holds only the in-frame ones, with some missing. The DNA was the basis for D and trimming; V, J and clone size are from that table. The profile shows 90,000 to 120,000 clones, roughly 82% of them singletons. With regard to this clone: Its antigen is not known.

This CDR3 has 14 residues. Germline values: CDR1 SGHRS, CDR2 YFSETQ. V and J are TRBV5-1 and TRBJ2-5; weak D call: TRBD2 (5 bases). The last part of the DNA fits TRBJ2-7 better; the J call may be wrong. This clonotype was sampled from a male donor in good health and CMV-seronegative. The sequenced sample consisted of PBMCs. The CDR3 DNA sequence: TGCGCCAGCAGCTTGAGAGGAGGCGCCTACGAGCAGTACTTC. Residues: CASSLRGGAYEQYF.